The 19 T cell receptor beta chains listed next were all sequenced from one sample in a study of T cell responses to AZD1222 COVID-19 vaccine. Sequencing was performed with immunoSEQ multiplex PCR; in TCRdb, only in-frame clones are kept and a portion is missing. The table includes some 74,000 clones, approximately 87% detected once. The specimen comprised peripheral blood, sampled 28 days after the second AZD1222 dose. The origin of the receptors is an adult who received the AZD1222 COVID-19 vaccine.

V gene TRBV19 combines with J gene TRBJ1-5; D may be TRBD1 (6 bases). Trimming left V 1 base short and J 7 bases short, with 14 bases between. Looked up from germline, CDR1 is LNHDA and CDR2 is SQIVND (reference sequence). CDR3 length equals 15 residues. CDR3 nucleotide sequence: TGTGCCAGTAGTATAGGGCAGGGGACGGGACAGCCCCAGCATTTT. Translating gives CASSIGQGTGQPQHF.

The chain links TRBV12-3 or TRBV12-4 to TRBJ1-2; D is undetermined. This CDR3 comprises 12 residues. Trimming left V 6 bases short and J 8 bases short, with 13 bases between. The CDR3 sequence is CASRLTEEGYTF. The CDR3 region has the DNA TGTGCCAGCAGGTTAACGGAGGAGGGCTACACCTTC.

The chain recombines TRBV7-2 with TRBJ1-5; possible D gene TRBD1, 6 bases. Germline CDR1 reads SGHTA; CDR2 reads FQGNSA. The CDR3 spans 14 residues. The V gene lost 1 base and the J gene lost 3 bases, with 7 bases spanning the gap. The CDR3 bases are TGTGCCAGCAGCTTAGGGACAGCCAATCAGCCCCAGCATTTT. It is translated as CASSLGTANQPQHF. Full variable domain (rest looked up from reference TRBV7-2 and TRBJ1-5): GAGVSQSPSNKVTEKGKDVELRCDPISGHTALYWYRQSLGQGLEFLIYFQGNSAPDKSGLPSDRFSAERTGGSVSTLTIQRTQQEDSAVYLCASSLGTANQPQHFGDGTRLSIL.

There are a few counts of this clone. The CDR3 DNA is TGTGCCAGCAGCTCCCGGGTCAAGGGCACGGACTACGAGCAGTACTTC. Encoded protein: CASSSRVKGTDYEQYF. V is TRBV7-6 and J is TRBJ2-7; D call uncertain. The V end was cut by 4 bases, the J end by 3 bases, with 19 bases between. The CDR3 covers 16 residues. The germline V gene encodes CDR1 SGHVS and CDR2 FNYEAQ.

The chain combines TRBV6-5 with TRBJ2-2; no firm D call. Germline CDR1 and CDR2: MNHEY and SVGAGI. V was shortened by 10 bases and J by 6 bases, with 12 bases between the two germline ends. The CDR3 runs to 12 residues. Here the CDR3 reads CATGGWSGELFF. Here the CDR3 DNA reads TGTGCCACCGGCGGTTGGTCCGGGGAGCTGTTTTTT.

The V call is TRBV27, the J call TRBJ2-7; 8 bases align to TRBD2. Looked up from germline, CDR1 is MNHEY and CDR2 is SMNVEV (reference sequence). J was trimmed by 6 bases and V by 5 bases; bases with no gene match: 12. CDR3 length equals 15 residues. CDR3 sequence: CASSRSGGLGGEQYF. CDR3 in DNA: TGTGCCAGCAGTAGAAGCGGGGGTCTCGGCGGCGAGCAGTACTTC.

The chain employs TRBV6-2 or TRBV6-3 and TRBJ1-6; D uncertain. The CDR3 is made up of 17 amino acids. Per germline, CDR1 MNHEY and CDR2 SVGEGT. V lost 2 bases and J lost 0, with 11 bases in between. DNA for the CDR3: TGTGCCAGCAGTTACCCCGGACTCAGCTCCTATAATTCACCCCTCCACTTT. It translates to CASSYPGLSSYNSPLHF.

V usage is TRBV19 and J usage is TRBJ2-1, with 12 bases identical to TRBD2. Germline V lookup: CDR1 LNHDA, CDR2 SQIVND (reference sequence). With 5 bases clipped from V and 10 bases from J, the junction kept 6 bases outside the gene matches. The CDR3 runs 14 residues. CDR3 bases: TGTGCCAGTAGTGTGACTAGCGGGGGAGGCGAGCAGTTCTTC. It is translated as CASSVTSGGGEQFF.

The CDR3 spells CASSIDSATTPSSYNSPLHF. The CDR3 nucleotides are TGTGCCAGTAGTATTGATTCTGCGACGACCCCGAGCTCCTATAATTCACCCCTCCACTTT. The genes are TRBV19 and TRBJ1-6, with unresolved D. The CDR3 has 20 amino acids. The germline CDR1 and CDR2 sequences are LNHDA and SQIVND (reference sequence). Trimming removed 3 bases at V and 0 bases at J, with 21 bases between.

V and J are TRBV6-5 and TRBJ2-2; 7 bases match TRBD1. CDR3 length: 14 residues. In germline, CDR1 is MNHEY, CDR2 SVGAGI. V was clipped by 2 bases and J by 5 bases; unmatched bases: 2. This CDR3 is CASSYVQGTGELFF. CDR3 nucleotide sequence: TGTGCCAGCAGTTACGTACAGGGGACCGGGGAGCTGTTTTTT.

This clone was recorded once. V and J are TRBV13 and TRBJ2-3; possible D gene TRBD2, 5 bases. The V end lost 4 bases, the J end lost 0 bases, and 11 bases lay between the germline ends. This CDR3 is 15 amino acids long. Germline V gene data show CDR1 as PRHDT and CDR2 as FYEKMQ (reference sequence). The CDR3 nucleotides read TGTGCCAGCAGCTCCGGACTGGCTAGCACAGATACGCAGTATTTT. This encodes CASSSGLASTDTQYF. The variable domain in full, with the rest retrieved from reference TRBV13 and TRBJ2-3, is AAGVIQSPRHLIKEKRETATLKCYPIPRHDTVYWYQQGPGQDPQFLISFYEKMQSDKGSIPDRFSAQQFSDYHSELNMSSLELGDSALYFCASSSGLASTDTQYFGPGTRLTVL.

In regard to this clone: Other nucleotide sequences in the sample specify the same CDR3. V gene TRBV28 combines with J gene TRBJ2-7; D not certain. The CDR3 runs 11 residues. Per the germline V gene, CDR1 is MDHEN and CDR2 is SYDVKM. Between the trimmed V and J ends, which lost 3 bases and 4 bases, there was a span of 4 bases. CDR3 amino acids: CASSLRYEQYF. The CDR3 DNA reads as TGTGCCAGCAGTTTGCGATACGAGCAGTACTTC.

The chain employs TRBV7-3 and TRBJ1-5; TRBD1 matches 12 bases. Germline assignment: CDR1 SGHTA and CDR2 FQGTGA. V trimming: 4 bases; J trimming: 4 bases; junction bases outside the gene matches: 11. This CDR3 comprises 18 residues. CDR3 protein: CASSSPWRDRGRNQPQHF. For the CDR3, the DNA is TGTGCCAGCAGCTCGCCGTGGAGGGACAGGGGGCGAAATCAGCCCCAGCATTTT.

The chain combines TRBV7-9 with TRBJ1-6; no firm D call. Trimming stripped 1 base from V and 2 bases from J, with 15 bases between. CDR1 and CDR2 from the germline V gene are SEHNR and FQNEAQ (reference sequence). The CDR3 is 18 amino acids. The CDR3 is CASSLVEGQAAYNSPLHF. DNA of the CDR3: TGTGCCAGCAGCTTAGTAGAAGGGCAGGCAGCCTATAATTCACCCCTCCACTTT.

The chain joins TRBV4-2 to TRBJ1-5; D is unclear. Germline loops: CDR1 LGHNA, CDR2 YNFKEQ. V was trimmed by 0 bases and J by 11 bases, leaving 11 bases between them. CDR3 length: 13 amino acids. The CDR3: CASSQDLSAAQHF. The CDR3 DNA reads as TGTGCCAGCAGCCAAGATCTTTCCGCAGCCCAGCATTTT.

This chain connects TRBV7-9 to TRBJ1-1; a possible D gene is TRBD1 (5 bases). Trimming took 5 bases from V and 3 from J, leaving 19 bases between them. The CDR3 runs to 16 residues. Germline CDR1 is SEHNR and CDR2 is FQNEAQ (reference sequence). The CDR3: CASSHYGRGTDTEAFF. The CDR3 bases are TGTGCCAGCAGCCATTACGGGAGGGGCACGGACACTGAAGCTTTCTTT.

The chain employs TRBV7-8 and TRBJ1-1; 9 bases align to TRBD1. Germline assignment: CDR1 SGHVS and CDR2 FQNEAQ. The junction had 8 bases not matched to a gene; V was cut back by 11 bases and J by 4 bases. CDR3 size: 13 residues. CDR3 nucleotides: TGTGCCGGCGGGGACAGGGTCGGCACTGAAGCTTTCTTT. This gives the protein CAGGDRVGTEAFF.

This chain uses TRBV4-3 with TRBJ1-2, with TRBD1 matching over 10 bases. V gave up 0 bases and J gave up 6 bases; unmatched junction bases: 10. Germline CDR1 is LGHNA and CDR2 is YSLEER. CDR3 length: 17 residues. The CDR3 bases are TGCGCCAGCAGCCAAGATCTAAGTGACAGGGGGCGGGATGGCTACACCTTC. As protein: CASSQDLSDRGRDGYTF.

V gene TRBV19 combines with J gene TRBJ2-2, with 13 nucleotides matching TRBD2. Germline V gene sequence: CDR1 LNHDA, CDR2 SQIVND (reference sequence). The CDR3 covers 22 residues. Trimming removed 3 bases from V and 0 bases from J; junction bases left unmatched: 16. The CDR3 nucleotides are TGTGCCAGTAGTATCGGCCCCACCCACTATGGGACTAGCGGGGCGAACACCGGGGAGCTGTTTTTT. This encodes CASSIGPTHYGTSGANTGELFF.